The entry below gives a single T cell receptor beta chain sequence along with its context. This clone appeared once. Its target antigen remains unknown. Base-call qualities are not available, and no considerably larger clone is one nucleotide away. The germline ends are 7 bases apart after V is trimmed by 7 bases and J by 1 base. The germline V gene specifies SNHLY as CDR1 and FYNNEI as CDR2. The CDR3 measures 12 amino acids from cysteine to phenylalanine. Only the CDR3 portion is preserved as DNA: 36 bases, with reading frame beginning at the first base. This entry belongs to a study of CD8+ T cells in alopecia areata (dated by TCRdb to 2017 to 2018). Looking at the study overall: The treated patients took part in an open-label pilot trial in which moderate-to-severe alopecia areata was treated with oral tofacitinib at 5 to 10 mg twice daily. Scalp tissue and sorted CD4+ and CD8+ peripheral blood T cells from patchy and totalis/universalis alopecia areata patients and from healthy controls were covered by human TCRbeta sequencing. High-throughput TCRbeta sequencing was used to examine T cell clonal expansion in alopecia areata in both the C3H/HeJ mouse model and human patients. Tofacitinib was given for 6 to 18 months, followed by 6 months of follow-up off drug to assess delayed response and recurrence. Patients on tofacitinib were biopsied at baseline and after 4 and 24 weeks of treatment, and several of the patients also had a later scalp biopsy. For the treated patients, the SALT score, which quantifies what percentage of scalp surface area is affected, served as the measure of disease severity. RNA was obtained with the PAXgene miRNA kit for fixed scalp, the miRNeasy kit for PBMCs, and the RNeasy kit for mouse skin. Scalp clonality was compared across normal scalp (n=4), patchy alopecia areata scalp (n=8), and alopecia totalis/universalis scalp (n=8). immunoSEQ multiplex PCR using 35 Vbeta forward primers and 13 Jbeta reverse primers was used to amplify TCRbeta CDR3 regions. The full study reports these points: Because the treated cohort was small and had just a single nonresponder, larger studies are needed to establish links between baseline CD8+ expansion and response. Tofacitinib significantly decreased scalp clonality and the number of expanded CD8+ clones among the top 100 scalp clones. Compared with normal scalp, lesional scalp had higher clonality and more expanded CD8+ clones, particularly in alopecia totalis/universalis, a pattern that suggests antigenic drive. Shared TCR sequences between patients were less evident than in mice, which may be partly attributable to HLA diversity in the patient population. Unlike mouse skin, where gammadelta T cells dominate, normal human skin contains resident alphabeta T cells that get sequenced too, which complicates analysis of the scalp TCR repertoire. Many expanded lesional clones were found to persist in scalp and blood during tofacitinib treatment, and relapse after treatment cessation may be partly explained by this persistence.

The sample's time point, from its label and the paper: 24 weeks on oral tofacitinib. In the paper's terms, the treatment or condition label means: oral pan-JAK inhibitor, 5-10 mg twice daily. Lesional scalp punch biopsies and peripheral blood were collected from alopecia areata patients. PBMCs were isolated by density centrifugation and stained for CD3, CD4 and CD8, after which CD4+ and CD8+ T cells were sorted on a FACSAria. Preparation of the library involved the immunoSEQ multiplex PCR assay. RNA was extracted from all samples and reverse transcribed into cDNA as template for TCR sequencing. SuperScript III was used for first-strand cDNA synthesis, primed with a 2:1 mix of oligo-dT and random hexamers. A synthetic immune receptor repertoire was used to measure amplification bias, and any remaining bias was corrected computationally. In the paper's pipeline: Raw reads were preprocessed for error removal, and CDR3 was defined according to IMGT conventions as running from the conserved cysteine to phenylalanine. Clonality was computed by normalizing Shannon entropy by log2 of the number of productive unique TCRs and subtracting the result from 1. Whether scalp clones were CD4 or CD8 was inferred by matching scalp TCRbeta sequences against CD4 and CD8 repertoires sorted from blood. What TCRdb holds here is the immuneACCESS table cut down to in-frame rearrangements. Part of the clones is not present; checked against another copy, under half of the missing clones reflect an unresolved V gene, and the others are unexplained. V and J calls and clone size are given by that table; D and trimming were obtained from the DNA. For this sample there are 150,000 to 200,000 clones; roughly 60% appear just once. The ten largest clonotypes hold over 1% of the sample.

The material sequenced was CD4+ T cells sorted from blood, taken at week 24, from a patient treated with tofacitinib. This clonotype was sampled from a human donor with alopecia areata. This sequence uses TRBV2 and TRBJ1-1, with the D gene not clear enough to name. Here is the DNA: TGTGCCAGCAAAAGACAGAACACTGAAGCTTTCTTT. Translated, it reads CASKRQNTEAFF.